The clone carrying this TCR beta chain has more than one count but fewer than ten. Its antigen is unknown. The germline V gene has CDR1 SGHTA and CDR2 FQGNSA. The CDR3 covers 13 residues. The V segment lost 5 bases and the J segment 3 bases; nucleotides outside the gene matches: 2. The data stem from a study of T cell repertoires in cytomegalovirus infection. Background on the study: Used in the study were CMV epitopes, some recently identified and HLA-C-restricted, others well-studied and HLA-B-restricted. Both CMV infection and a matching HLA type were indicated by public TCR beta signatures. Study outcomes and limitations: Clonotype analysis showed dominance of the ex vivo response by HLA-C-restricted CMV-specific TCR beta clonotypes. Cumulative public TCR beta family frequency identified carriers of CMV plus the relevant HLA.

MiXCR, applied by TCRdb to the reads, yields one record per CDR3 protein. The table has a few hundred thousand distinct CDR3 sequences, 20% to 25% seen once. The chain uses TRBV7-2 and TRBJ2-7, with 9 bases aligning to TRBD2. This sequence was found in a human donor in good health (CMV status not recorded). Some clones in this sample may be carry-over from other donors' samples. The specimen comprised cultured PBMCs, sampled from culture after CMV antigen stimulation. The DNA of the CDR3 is TGTGCCAGCAGCGCTAGCGGGGACTACGAGCAGTACTTC. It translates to CASSASGDYEQYF.